This note documents a single T cell receptor beta chain sequence. Antigen specificity is unknown. In germline, CDR1 is SNHLY, CDR2 FYNNEI. This CDR3 spans 15 amino acids. V lost 7 bases and J lost 2, with 17 bases in between. PCR amplification relied on 60 Vbeta primers (plus 13 Jbeta primers). Data came from immunoSEQ multiplex PCR; TCRdb stores just in-frame clones and leaves some out. The repertoire holds about 140,000 clones, with 76% as singletons. The sample is drawn from a study of cytomegalovirus exposure and HLA in healthy donors. The study's findings and limits: In a later analysis, DRB1 alleles had the most associated TCRs; HLA-C alleles the fewest. Rare TCR sequences predominated, though certain public TCRs were found in many donors.

The sample comprised PBMCs. This sequence was found in a male donor in good health and CMV-seronegative. The chain is built from TRBV2 and TRBJ1-1; maybe TRBD1 (6 bases). CDR3 in amino acids: CASTQREGGNTEAFF. The DNA for the CDR3 is TGTGCCAGCACCCAAAGGGAGGGGGGAAACACTGAAGCTTTCTTT.